Below are 9 T cell receptor beta chains sequenced from a single sample in a study of control samples from healthy donors and cancer patients. Profiled with immunoSEQ multiplex PCR; TCRdb holds only in-frame clones, not every one. The sample holds approximately 210,000 clones, 90% to 95% seen once. What was sequenced was blood. The receptors were sampled from a man aged 25 to 40 in good health.

A single count supports this clone. V usage is TRBV18 and J usage is TRBJ2-2, with no clear D. The germline CDR1 and CDR2 sequences are KGHSH and LQKENI. The CDR3 is 15 residues long. Trimming took 5 bases from V and 1 from J, leaving 11 bases between them. The CDR3 here is CASSSDGMNTGELFF. DNA of the CDR3: TGTGCCAGCTCATCCGACGGAATGAACACCGGGGAGCTGTTTTTT.

The table lists this clone with a few counts. V is TRBV10-1 and J is TRBJ2-2; the D gene could be TRBD1 or TRBD2 (6 bases each). CDR1 and CDR2 (germline): WNHNN, SYGVQD (reference sequence). The CDR3 is 15 amino acids. With 3 bases removed from V and 4 bases from J, the gap between germline ends came to 12 bases. CDR3 sequence: CASSDRRGPTGELFF. In nucleotides, the CDR3 is TGCGCCAGCAGTGACCGTCGGGGGCCCACCGGGGAGCTGTTTTTT.

This CDR3 reads CASSFQGGPNNEQFF. In DNA form, the CDR3 reads TGTGCCAGCAGCTTCCAGGGGGGTCCTAACAATGAGCAGTTCTTC. The chain is built from TRBV7-9 and TRBJ2-1; tentatively, D is TRBD1 (7 bases). V dropped 3 bases and J dropped 5 bases, with 14 bases sitting between them. Germline values: CDR1 SEHNR, CDR2 FQNEAQ (reference sequence). The CDR3 loop spans 15 amino acids.

The chain recombines TRBV2 with TRBJ2-7; weak D call: TRBD1 (6 bases). The V gene's germline CDR1 is SNHLY and CDR2 FYNNEI. The CDR3 covers 14 residues. With 3 bases removed from V and 7 bases from J, the gap between germline ends came to 16 bases. CDR3 sequence: CASSDWGRQMEQYF. CDR3 nucleotide sequence: TGTGCCAGCAGTGACTGGGGGCGGCAGATGGAGCAGTACTTC.

The gene calls are TRBV9 and TRBJ2-3; 15 bases fit TRBD2. Germline V gene data show CDR1 as SGDLS and CDR2 as YYNGEE. Trimming removed 4 bases from V and 4 bases from J; junction bases left unmatched: 7. CDR3 size: 17 residues. CDR3 amino acids: CASSSGLAGGPSDTQYF. In DNA form, the CDR3 reads TGTGCCAGCAGCTCAGGACTAGCGGGGGGGCCTTCAGATACGCAGTATTTT.

This chain connects TRBV5-8 to TRBJ2-3; a weak D match, TRBD2 (7 bases). Trimming took off 5 bases at V and 4 bases at J, with 20 bases between the two ends. The CDR3 extends over 16 amino acids. Germline V gives CDR1 SGHTS, CDR2 YDEGEE. CDR3 loop: CASRYSGGHSPDTQYF. The CDR3 region has the DNA TGTGCCAGCAGGTATTCCGGGGGGCACTCCCCAGATACGCAGTATTTT.

The chain is built from TRBV5-6 and TRBJ1-1; the D is unclear. The germline CDR1 and CDR2 sequences are SGHDT and YYEEEE. V was trimmed by 0 bases and J by 1 base, leaving 7 bases between them. The CDR3 is 14 residues long. Written as DNA, the CDR3 is TGTGCCAGCAGCTTGGTAAGACGGAACACTGAAGCTTTCTTT. Translating it yields CASSLVRRNTEAFF.

The rearrangement joins TRBV6-4 to TRBJ1-5; perhaps TRBD1 as D (5 bases). V was cut by 7 bases and J by 0 bases, with 13 bases left in between. Per the germline V gene, CDR1 is MRHNA and CDR2 is SNTAGT. The CDR3 runs to 15 residues. The CDR3 region is CASTGPPTSNQPQHF. The CDR3 bases are TGTGCCAGCACAGGGCCCCCGACTAGCAATCAGCCCCAGCATTTT.

This rearrangement joins TRBV6-1 to TRBJ1-2; 8 bases fit TRBD1. Trimming cost V 3 bases and J 3 bases; bases outside gene matches: 6. The CDR3 runs to 15 residues. Germline CDR1 and CDR2: MNHNS and SASEGT. As DNA, the CDR3 is TGTGCCAGCAGTGATTACAGGGGGTCTTACTATGGCTACACCTTC. Amino acids: CASSDYRGSYYGYTF.